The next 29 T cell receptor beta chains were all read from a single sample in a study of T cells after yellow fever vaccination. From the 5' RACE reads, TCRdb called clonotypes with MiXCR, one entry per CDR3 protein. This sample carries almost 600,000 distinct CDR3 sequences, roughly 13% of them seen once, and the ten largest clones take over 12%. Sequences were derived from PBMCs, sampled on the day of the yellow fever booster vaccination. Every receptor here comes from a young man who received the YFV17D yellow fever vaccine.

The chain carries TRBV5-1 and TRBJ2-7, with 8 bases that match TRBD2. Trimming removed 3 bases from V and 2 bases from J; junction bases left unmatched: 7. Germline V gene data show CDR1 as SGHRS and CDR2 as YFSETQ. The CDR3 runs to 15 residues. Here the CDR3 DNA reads TGCGCCAGCAGCTGGACGGCGGGAGGTACCTACGAGCAGTACTTC. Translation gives CASSWTAGGTYEQYF.

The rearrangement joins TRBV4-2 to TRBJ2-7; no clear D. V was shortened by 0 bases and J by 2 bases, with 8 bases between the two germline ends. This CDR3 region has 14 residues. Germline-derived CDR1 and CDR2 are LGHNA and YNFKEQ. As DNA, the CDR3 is TGTGCCAGCAGCCAAGAGAGGAGAACCTACGAGCAGTACTTC. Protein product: CASSQERRTYEQYF.

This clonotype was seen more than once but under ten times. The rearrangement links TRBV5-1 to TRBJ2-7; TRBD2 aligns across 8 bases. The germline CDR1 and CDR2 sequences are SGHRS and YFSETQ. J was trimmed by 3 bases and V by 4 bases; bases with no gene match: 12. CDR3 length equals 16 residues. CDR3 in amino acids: CASSAHGPGLDYEQYF. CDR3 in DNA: TGCGCCAGCAGCGCCCACGGACCGGGACTAGACTACGAGCAGTACTTC.

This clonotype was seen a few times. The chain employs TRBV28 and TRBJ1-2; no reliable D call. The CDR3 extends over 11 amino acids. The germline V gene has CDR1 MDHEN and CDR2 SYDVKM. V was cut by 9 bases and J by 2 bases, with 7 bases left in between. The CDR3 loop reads CASSTNYGYTF. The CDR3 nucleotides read TGTGCCAGTTCTACAAACTATGGCTACACCTTC.

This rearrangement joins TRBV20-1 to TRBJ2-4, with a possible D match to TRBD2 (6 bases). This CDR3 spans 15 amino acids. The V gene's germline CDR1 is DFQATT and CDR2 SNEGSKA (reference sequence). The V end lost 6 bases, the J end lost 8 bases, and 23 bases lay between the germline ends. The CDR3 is CSAPDPRGSPDIQYF. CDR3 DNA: TGCAGTGCCCCGGACCCGCGGGGCTCCCCCGACATTCAGTACTTC.

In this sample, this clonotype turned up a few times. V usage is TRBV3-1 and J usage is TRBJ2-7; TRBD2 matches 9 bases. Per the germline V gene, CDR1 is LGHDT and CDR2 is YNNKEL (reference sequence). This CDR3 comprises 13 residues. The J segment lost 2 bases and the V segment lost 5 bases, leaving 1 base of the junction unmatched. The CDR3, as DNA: TGTGCCAGCAGCTCTAGCGGGGCCTACGAGCAGTACTTC. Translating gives CASSSSGAYEQYF.

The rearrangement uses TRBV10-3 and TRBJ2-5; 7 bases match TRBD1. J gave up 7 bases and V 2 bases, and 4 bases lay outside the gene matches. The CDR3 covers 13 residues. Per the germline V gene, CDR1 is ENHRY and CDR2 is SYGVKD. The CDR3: CAISEQGDATQYF. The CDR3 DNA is TGTGCCATCAGTGAGCAGGGGGACGCGACCCAGTACTTC.

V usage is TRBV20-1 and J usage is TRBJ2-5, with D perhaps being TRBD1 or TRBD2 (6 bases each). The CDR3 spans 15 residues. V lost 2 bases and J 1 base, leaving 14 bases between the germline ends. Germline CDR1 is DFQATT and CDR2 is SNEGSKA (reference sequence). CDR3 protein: CSARPPSGAQETQYF. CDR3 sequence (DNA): TGCAGTGCTAGACCACCCTCGGGGGCCCAAGAGACCCAGTACTTC.

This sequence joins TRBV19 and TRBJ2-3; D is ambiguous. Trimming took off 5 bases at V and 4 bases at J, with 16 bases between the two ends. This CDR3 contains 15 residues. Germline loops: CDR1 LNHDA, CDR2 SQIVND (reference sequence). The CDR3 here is CASSLTGHRADTQYF. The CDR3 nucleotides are TGTGCCAGTAGTCTCACGGGCCACCGCGCAGATACGCAGTATTTT.

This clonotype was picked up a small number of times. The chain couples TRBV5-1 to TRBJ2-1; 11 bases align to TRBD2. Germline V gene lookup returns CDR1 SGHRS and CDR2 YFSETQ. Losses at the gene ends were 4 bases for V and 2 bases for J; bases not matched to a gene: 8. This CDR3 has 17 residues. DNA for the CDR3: TGCGCCAGCAGCAGGGGGACTAGCGGAGGCACCTACAATGAGCAGTTCTTC. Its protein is CASSRGTSGGTYNEQFF.

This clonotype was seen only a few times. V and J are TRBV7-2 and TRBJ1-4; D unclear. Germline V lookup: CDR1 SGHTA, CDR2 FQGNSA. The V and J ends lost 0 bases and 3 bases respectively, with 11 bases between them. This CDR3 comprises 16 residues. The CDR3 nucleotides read TGTGCCAGCAGCTTAGCGGGGATTCGAGCTAATGAAAAACTGTTTTTT. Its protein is CASSLAGIRANEKLFF. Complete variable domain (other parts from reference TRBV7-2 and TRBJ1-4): GAGVSQSPSNKVTEKGKDVELRCDPISGHTALYWYRQSLGQGLEFLIYFQGNSAPDKSGLPSDRFSAERTGGSVSTLTIQRTQQEDSAVYLCASSLAGIRANEKLFFGSGTQLSVL.

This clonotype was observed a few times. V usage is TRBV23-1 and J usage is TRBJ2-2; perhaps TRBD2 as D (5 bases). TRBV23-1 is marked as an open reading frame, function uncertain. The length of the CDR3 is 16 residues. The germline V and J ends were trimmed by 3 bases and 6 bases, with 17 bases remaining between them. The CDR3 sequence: CASSHLPTRRAGELFF. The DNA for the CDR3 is TGCGCCAGCAGTCACCTGCCAACCCGGCGGGCCGGGGAGCTGTTTTTT.

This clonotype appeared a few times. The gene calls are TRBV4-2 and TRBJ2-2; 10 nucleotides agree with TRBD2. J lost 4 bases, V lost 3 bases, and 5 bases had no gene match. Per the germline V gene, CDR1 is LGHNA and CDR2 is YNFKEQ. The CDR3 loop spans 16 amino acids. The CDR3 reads CASSQTPSGSTGELFF. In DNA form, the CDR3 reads TGTGCCAGCAGCCAGACCCCTAGCGGGAGCACCGGGGAGCTGTTTTTT.

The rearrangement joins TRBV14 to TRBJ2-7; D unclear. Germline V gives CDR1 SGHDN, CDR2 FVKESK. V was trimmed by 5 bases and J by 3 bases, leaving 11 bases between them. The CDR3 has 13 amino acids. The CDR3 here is CASSARRSYEQYF. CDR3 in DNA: TGTGCCAGCAGCGCCAGACGCAGCTACGAGCAGTACTTC. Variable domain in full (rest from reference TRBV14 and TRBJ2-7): EAGVTQFPSHSVIEKGQTVTLRCDPISGHDNLYWYRRVMGKEIKFLLHFVKESKQDESGMPNNRFLAERTGGTYSTLKVQPAELEDSGVYFCASSARRSYEQYFGPGTRLTVT.

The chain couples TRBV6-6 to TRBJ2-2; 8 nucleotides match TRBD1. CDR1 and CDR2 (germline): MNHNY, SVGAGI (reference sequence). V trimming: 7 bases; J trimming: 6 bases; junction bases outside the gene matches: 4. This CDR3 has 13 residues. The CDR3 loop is CASTGQGPGELFF. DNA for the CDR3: TGTGCCAGCACCGGACAGGGTCCCGGGGAGCTGTTTTTT.

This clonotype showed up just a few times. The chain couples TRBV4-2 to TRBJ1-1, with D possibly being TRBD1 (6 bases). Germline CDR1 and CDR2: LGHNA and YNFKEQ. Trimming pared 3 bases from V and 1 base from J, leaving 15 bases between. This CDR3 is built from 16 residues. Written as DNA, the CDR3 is TGTGCCAGCAGCCACGCCCCGGGACAAGGGAACACTGAAGCTTTCTTT. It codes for CASSHAPGQGNTEAFF.

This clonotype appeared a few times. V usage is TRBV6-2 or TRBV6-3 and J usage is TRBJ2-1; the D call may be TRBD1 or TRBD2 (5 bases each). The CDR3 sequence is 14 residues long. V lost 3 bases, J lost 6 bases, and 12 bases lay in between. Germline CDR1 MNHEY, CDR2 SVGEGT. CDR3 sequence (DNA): TGTGCCAGCAGTTATCCACTAGGGACCAATGAGCAGTTCTTC. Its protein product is CASSYPLGTNEQFF.

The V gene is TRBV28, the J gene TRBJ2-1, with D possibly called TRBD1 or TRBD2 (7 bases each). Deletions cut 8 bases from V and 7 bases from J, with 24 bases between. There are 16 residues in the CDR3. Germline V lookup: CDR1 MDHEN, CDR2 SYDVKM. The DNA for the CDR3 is TGTGCCAGCCGTGGGGTAGGGGGCGGGAGATTGAATGAGCAGTTCTTC. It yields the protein CASRGVGGGRLNEQFF.

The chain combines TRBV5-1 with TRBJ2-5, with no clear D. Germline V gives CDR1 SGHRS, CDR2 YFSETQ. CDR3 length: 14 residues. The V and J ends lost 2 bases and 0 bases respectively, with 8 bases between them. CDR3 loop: CASSFIRDQETQYF. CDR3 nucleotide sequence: TGCGCCAGCAGCTTTATTCGGGACCAAGAGACCCAGTACTTC.

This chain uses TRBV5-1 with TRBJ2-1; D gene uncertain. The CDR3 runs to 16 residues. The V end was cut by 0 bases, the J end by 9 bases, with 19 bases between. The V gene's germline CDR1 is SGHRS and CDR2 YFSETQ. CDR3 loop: CASSLVPDINNVEQFF. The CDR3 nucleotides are TGCGCCAGCAGCTTGGTTCCGGATATTAACAATGTTGAGCAGTTCTTC.

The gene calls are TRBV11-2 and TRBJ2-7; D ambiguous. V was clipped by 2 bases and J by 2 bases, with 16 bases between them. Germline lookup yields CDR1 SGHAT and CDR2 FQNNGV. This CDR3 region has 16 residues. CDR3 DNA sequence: TGTGCCAGCAGCTTATCGACGCGGTATTCTCCCTACGAGCAGTACTTC. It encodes CASSLSTRYSPYEQYF.

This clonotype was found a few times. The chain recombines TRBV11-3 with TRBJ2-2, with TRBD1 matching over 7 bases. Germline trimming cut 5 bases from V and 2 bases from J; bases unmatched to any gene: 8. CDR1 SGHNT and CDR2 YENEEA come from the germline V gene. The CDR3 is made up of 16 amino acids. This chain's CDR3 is CASSTTGTDNTGELFF. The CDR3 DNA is TGTGCCAGCAGCACAACCGGGACAGATAACACCGGGGAGCTGTTTTTT.

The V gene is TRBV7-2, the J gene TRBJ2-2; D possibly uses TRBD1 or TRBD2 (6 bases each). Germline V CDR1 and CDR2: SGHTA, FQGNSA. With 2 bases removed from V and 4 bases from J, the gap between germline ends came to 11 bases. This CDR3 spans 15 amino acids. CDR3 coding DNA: TGTGCCAGCAGCTTAAAAGGGGGGTCCACCGGGGAGCTGTTTTTT. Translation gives CASSLKGGSTGELFF.

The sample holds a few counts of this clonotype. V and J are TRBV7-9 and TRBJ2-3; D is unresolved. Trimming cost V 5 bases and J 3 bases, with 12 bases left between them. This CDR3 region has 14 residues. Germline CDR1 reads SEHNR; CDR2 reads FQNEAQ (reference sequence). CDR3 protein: CASSPPRRTDTQYF. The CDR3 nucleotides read TGTGCCAGCAGCCCCCCTCGGCGGACAGATACGCAGTATTTT. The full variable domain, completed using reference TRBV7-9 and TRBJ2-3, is DTGVSQNPRHKITKRGQNVTFRCDPISEHNRLYWYRQTLGQGPEFLTYFQNEAQLEKSRLLSDRFSAERPKGSFSTLEIQRTEQGDSAMYLCASSPPRRTDTQYFGPGTRLTVL.

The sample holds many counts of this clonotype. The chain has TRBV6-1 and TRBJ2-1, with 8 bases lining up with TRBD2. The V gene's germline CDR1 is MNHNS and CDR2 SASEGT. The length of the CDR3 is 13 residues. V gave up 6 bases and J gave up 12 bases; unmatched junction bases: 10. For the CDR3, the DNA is TGTGCCAGCAGACCCTCTGGGCGGGAGGTGCAGTTCTTC. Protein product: CASRPSGREVQFF.

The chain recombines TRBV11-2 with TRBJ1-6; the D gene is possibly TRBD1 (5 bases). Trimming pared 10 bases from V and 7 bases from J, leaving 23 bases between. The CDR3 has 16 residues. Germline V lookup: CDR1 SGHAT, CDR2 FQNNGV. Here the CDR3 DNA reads TGTGCCACCGATAACCTGGGGCAGAGAAAAAATTCACCCCTCCACTTT. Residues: CATDNLGQRKNSPLHF.

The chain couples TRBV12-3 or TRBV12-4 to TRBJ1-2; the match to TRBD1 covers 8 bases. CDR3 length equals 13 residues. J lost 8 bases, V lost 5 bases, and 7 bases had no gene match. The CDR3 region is CASSPGQEWGYTF. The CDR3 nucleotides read TGTGCCAGCAGTCCGGGACAGGAATGGGGCTACACCTTC.

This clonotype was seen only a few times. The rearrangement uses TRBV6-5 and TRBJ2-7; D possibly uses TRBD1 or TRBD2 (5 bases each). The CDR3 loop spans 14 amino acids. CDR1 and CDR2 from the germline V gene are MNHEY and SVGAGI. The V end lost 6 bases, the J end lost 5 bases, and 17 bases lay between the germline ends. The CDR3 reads CASSLGPLKDEQYF. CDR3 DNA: TGTGCCAGCAGCCTGGGACCCTTGAAGGACGAGCAGTACTTC.

CDR3 bases: TGCGCCAGCAGCCAAGAGACGGGGGTCGGTCATGAGCAGTTCTTC. Its protein is CASSQETGVGHEQFF. The chain links TRBV4-1 to TRBJ2-1, with D possibly matching TRBD2 (6 bases). From germline, CDR1 is MGHRA and CDR2 YSYEKL. V lost 0 bases, J lost 8 bases, and 14 bases lay in between. The CDR3 covers 15 residues.